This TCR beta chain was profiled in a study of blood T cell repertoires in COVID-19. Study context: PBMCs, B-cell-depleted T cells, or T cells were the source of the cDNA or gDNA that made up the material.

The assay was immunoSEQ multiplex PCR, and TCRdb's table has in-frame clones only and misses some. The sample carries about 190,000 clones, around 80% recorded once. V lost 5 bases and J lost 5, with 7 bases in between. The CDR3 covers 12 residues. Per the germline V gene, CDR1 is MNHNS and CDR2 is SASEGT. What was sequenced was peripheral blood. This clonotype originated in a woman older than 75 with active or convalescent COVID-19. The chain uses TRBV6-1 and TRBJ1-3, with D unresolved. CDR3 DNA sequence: TGTGCCAGCAGTCAAGACAGAAACACCATATATTTT. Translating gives CASSQDRNTIYF.